This is a list of T cell receptor beta chains from one sample in a study of human T cells and chemical hapten exposure. A single record per CDR3 protein comes from TCRdb applying MiXCR to the RACE reads. The data contain 300,000 to 450,000 distinct CDR3 sequences, around 5.5% of them singletons. Here the sequenced sample was whole blood, taken in connection with sensitization to the hapten diphenylcyclopropenone (DPC). The source of these receptors is a woman aged 45-65 years with alopecia areata. Some clones in this sample may be carry-over from other donors' samples. CDR3s include the opening cysteine and the closing phenylalanine or tryptophan. Each record gives: V gene, clone size, D gene, J gene, CDR3 protein, CDR3 DNA. A D gene is named only where the DNA matches it firmly. Expanded clones get a size class; other rows say once, few or many, or leave the size out.

V: TRBV29-1
size: .
D: .
J: TRBJ2-3
CDR3: CSVDTSTDTQYF
DNA: TGCAGCGTTGACACCAGCACAGATACGCAGTATTTT

V: TRBV5-1
size: .
D: TRBD1
J: TRBJ2-3
CDR3: CASSSSGTATQYF
DNA: TGCGCCAGCAGCAGTTCCGGGACAGCGACGCAGTATTTT

V: TRBV4-3
size: few
D: .
J: TRBJ1-3
CDR3: CASSQEVAAFPSGNTIYF
DNA: TGCGCCAGCAGCCAAGAAGTGGCCGCGTTTCCCTCTGGAAACACCATATATTTT

V: TRBV29-1
size: many
D: .
J: TRBJ1-2
CDR3: CSVEFVVGVYTF
DNA: TGCAGCGTTGAGTTTGTGGTTGGAGTCTACACCTTC

V: TRBV7-9
size: many
D: TRBD1
J: TRBJ2-7
CDR3: CASSRQGTGSYEQYF
DNA: TGTGCCAGCAGCCGACAGGGAACGGGTAGCTACGAGCAGTACTTC

V: TRBV28
size: .
D: .
J: TRBJ1-5
CDR3: CASRPHSGGNQPQHF
DNA: TGTGCCAGCAGGCCCCACTCGGGGGGTAATCAGCCCCAGCATTTT

V: TRBV27
size: .
D: TRBD1
J: TRBJ1-2
CDR3: CASTRPGQNVGYTF
DNA: TGTGCCAGCACCCGGCCGGGACAGAACGTCGGCTACACCTTC

V: TRBV21-1
size: .
D: .
J: TRBJ1-2
CDR3: CARGPAGVGGYTF
DNA: TGTGCCAGGGGACCGGCTGGGGTAGGCGGCTACACCTTC

V: TRBV7-6
size: .
D: TRBD1
J: TRBJ1-2
CDR3: CASSSWTGDKWGYTF
DNA: TGTGCCAGCAGCTCTTGGACAGGGGACAAATGGGGCTACACCTTC

V: TRBV29-1
size: many
D: .
J: TRBJ2-1
CDR3: CSVPGRPIYQGQFF
DNA: TGCAGCGTCCCCGGGAGACCGATTTACCAGGGGCAGTTCTTC

V: TRBV28
size: many
D: TRBD2
J: TRBJ2-7
CDR3: CASTTPRTSEQYF
DNA: TGTGCCAGCACCACACCTCGGACTAGCGAGCAGTACTTC

V: TRBV27
size: .
D: .
J: TRBJ1-4
CDR3: CASSPSGAAATNEKLFF
DNA: TGTGCCAGCAGCCCGTCCGGGGCCGCAGCAACTAATGAAAAACTGTTTTTT

V: TRBV5-6
size: many
D: .
J: TRBJ1-1
CDR3: CASSLFSNTEAFF
DNA: TGTGCCAGCAGCTTGTTCAGTAACACTGAAGCTTTCTTT

V: TRBV9
size: .
D: .
J: TRBJ1-2
CDR3: CASSVDRDPDSNYGYTF
DNA: TGTGCCAGCAGCGTGGACAGAGACCCAGATTCTAACTATGGCTACACCTTC

V: TRBV20-1
size: many
D: .
J: TRBJ2-2
CDR3: CSARILTNTGELFF
DNA: TGCAGTGCCCGGATCCTAACGAACACCGGGGAGCTGTTTTTT

V: TRBV18
size: many
D: .
J: TRBJ1-5
CDR3: CASSPFGGGGQPQHF
DNA: TGTGCCAGCTCACCCTTTGGGGGCGGAGGACAGCCCCAGCATTTT

V: TRBV12-3/TRBV12-4
size: many
D: TRBD1
J: TRBJ2-4
CDR3: CASSFGTGGSNIQYF
DNA: TGTGCCAGCAGTTTTGGGACAGGTGGATCAAACATTCAGTACTTC

V: TRBV11-2
size: few
D: .
J: TRBJ1-1
CDR3: CASSISRAEAFF
DNA: TGTGCCAGCAGCATTAGTAGGGCTGAAGCTTTCTTT

V: TRBV20-1
size: many
D: .
J: TRBJ2-3
CDR3: CSARADSTDTQYF
DNA: TGCAGTGCTAGAGCCGATAGCACAGATACGCAGTATTTT

V: TRBV12-3/TRBV12-4
size: few
D: TRBD1
J: TRBJ1-2
CDR3: CASSQTGGNWGYTF
DNA: TGTGCCAGCAGCCAGACAGGGGGCAATTGGGGCTACACCTTC

V: TRBV12-3/TRBV12-4
size: many
D: TRBD2
J: TRBJ2-1
CDR3: CASSPSSGFNEQFF
DNA: TGTGCCAGCAGTCCATCTAGCGGTTTCAATGAGCAGTTCTTC

V: TRBV7-8
size: many
D: .
J: TRBJ1-3
CDR3: CASSPARVSGNTIYF
DNA: TGTGCCAGCAGCCCAGCAAGGGTCTCTGGAAACACCATATATTTT

V: TRBV7-2
size: few
D: .
J: TRBJ2-6
CDR3: CASSLHSISGANVLTF
DNA: TGTGCCAGCAGCTTACACAGTATCTCTGGGGCCAACGTCCTGACTTTC

V: TRBV7-2
size: many
D: .
J: TRBJ2-5
CDR3: CASSSIAGGETQYF
DNA: TGTGCCAGCAGCTCCATTGCCGGGGGAGAGACCCAGTACTTC

V: TRBV18
size: many
D: .
J: TRBJ2-7
CDR3: CASSSGSGLSYEQYF
DNA: TGTGCCAGCTCGTCGGGGTCAGGCCTCTCCTACGAGCAGTACTTC

V: TRBV2
size: many
D: .
J: TRBJ2-2
CDR3: CASRAGYTGELFF
DNA: TGTGCCAGCAGGGCGGGTTATACCGGGGAGCTGTTTTTT

V: TRBV9
size: .
D: .
J: TRBJ2-1
CDR3: CASSVVGAAGPNEQFF
DNA: TGTGCCAGCAGCGTAGTGGGGGCCGCTGGTCCCAATGAGCAGTTCTTC

V: TRBV20-1
size: few
D: .
J: TRBJ1-5
CDR3: CSASSRSSNQPQHF
DNA: TGCAGTGCTAGTTCTCGGTCCAGCAATCAGCCCCAGCATTTT

V: TRBV18
size: many
D: TRBD2
J: TRBJ2-5
CDR3: CASSPPAGGETQYF
DNA: TGTGCCAGCTCACCACCGGCGGGAGGGGAGACCCAGTACTTC

V: TRBV12-3/TRBV12-4
size: many
D: .
J: TRBJ1-1
CDR3: CASSLAGGMNTEAFF
DNA: TGTGCCAGCAGTTTAGCGGGGGGAATGAACACTGAAGCTTTCTTT

V: TRBV29-1
size: .
D: TRBD1
J: TRBJ1-1
CDR3: CSAIRGPTEAFF
DNA: TGCAGCGCCATCAGGGGGCCCACTGAAGCTTTCTTT

V: TRBV6-5
size: many
D: .
J: TRBJ2-6
CDR3: CASSYGVVSSGANVLTF
DNA: TGTGCCAGCAGCTATGGGGTAGTAAGCTCTGGGGCCAACGTCCTGACTTTC

V: TRBV29-1
size: few
D: .
J: TRBJ2-5
CDR3: CSAGRQGGRETQYF
DNA: TGCAGCGCCGGCAGGCAGGGTGGGCGAGAGACCCAGTACTTC

V: TRBV2
size: few
D: .
J: TRBJ2-5
CDR3: CASNYVQETQYF
DNA: TGTGCCAGCAACTATGTCCAAGAGACCCAGTACTTC

V: TRBV6-5
size: .
D: .
J: TRBJ2-7
CDR3: CASSYGLQGSEQYF
DNA: TGTGCCAGCAGTTACGGTCTGCAAGGGAGCGAGCAGTACTTC

V: TRBV12-5
size: .
D: .
J: TRBJ2-7
CDR3: CASGLVPVSVEQYF
DNA: TGTGCTAGTGGTTTGGTACCGGTTAGCGTCGAGCAGTACTTC

V: TRBV29-1
size: .
D: .
J: TRBJ2-1
CDR3: CSVAGEGDYEQFF
DNA: TGCAGCGTTGCAGGGGAGGGAGACTATGAGCAGTTCTTC

V: TRBV15
size: few
D: .
J: TRBJ2-5
CDR3: CATTIGTQETQYF
DNA: TGTGCCACCACCATCGGGACTCAAGAGACCCAGTACTTC

V: TRBV24-1
size: many
D: .
J: TRBJ1-1
CDR3: CATSDTTGSSAEAFF
DNA: TGTGCCACCAGTGATACCACAGGGTCGTCCGCTGAAGCTTTCTTT

V: TRBV9
size: .
D: TRBD2
J: TRBJ2-5
CDR3: CASSVSGAELETQYF
DNA: TGTGCCAGCAGCGTAAGCGGGGCCGAACTGGAGACCCAGTACTTC

V: TRBV30
size: many
D: .
J: TRBJ2-1
CDR3: CAWSGNSYNEQFF
DNA: TGTGCCTGGAGCGGGAACTCCTACAATGAGCAGTTCTTC